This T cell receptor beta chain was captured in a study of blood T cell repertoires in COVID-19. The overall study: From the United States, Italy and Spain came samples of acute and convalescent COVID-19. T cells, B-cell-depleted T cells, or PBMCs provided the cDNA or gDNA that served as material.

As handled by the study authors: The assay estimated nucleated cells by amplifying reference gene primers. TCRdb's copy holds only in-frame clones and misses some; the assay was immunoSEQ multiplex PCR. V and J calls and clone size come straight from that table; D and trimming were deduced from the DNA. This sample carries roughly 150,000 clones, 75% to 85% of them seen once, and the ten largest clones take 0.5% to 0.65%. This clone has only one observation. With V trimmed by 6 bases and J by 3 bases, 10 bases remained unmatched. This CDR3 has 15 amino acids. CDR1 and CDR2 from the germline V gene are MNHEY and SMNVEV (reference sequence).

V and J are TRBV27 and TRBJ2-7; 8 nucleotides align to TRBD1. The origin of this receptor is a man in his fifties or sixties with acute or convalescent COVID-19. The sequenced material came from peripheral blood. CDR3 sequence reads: CASSLQSTGVYEQYF. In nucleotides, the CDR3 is TGTGCCAGCAGCTTACAATCGACAGGGGTCTACGAGCAGTACTTC.